These 5 T cell receptor beta chains were sequenced from one sample in a study of blood T cell repertoires in COVID-19. Profiling relied on immunoSEQ multiplex PCR, and the TCRdb table lists in-frame clones only, not all of them. The table has approximately 70,000 clones, 85% to 95% seen once; the top ten hold around 5%. Sample: peripheral blood. The receptors were gathered from a woman aged 55-69 years with active COVID-19.

The chain recombines TRBV2 with TRBJ1-6; no clear D. The V end lost 5 bases, the J end lost 7 bases, and 3 bases lay between the germline ends. This CDR3 spans 11 amino acids. The germline gives CDR1 SNHLY, CDR2 FYNNEI. The CDR3 coding sequence is TGTGCCAGCAGTCCGAATTCACCCCTCCACTTT. Protein: CASSPNSPLHF. Full variable domain (missing parts from reference TRBV2 and TRBJ1-6): EPEVTQTPSHQVTQMGQEVILRCVPISNHLYFYWYRQILGQKVEFLVSFYNNEISEKSEIFDDQFSVERPDGSNFTLKIRSTKLEDSAMYFCASSPNSPLHFGNGTRLTVT.

V gene TRBV28 combines with J gene TRBJ2-4; D may be TRBD1 (5 bases). Germline CDR1 is MDHEN and CDR2 is SYDVKM. Trimming left V 8 bases short and J 0 bases short, with 11 bases between. This CDR3 has 14 amino acids. CDR3 nucleotides: TGTGCCAGCTCTACAGGTGGAGCCAAAAACATTCAGTACTTC. This gives the protein CASSTGGAKNIQYF.

The V gene is TRBV2, the J gene TRBJ2-7; no clear D gene. Trimming took off 4 bases at V and 3 bases at J, with 7 bases between the two ends. Looked up from germline, CDR1 is SNHLY and CDR2 is FYNNEI. There are 12 residues in the CDR3. CDR3 bases: TGTGCCAGCAGTGTTCGGTACTACGAGCAGTACTTC. Translated, it gives CASSVRYYEQYF.

This clone was detected once. V gene TRBV7-2 combines with J gene TRBJ2-1; 9 bases map to TRBD2. Germline assignment: CDR1 SGHTA and CDR2 FQGNSA. This CDR3 comprises 16 residues. V gave up 4 bases and J gave up 10 bases; unmatched junction bases: 14. This chain's CDR3 is CASSSALAGGHREQFF. CDR3 in DNA: TGTGCCAGCAGCTCGGCCTTGGCGGGAGGGCACCGAGAGCAGTTCTTC.

The V call is TRBV9, the J call TRBJ2-5; the D is unclear. The CDR3 is 14 amino acids. Looked up from germline, CDR1 is SGDLS and CDR2 is YYNGEE. Trimming cost V 0 bases and J 4 bases, with 10 bases left between them. CDR3 sequence: CASSVESYSETQYF. For the CDR3, the DNA is TGTGCCAGCAGCGTAGAGTCCTATTCAGAGACCCAGTACTTC.